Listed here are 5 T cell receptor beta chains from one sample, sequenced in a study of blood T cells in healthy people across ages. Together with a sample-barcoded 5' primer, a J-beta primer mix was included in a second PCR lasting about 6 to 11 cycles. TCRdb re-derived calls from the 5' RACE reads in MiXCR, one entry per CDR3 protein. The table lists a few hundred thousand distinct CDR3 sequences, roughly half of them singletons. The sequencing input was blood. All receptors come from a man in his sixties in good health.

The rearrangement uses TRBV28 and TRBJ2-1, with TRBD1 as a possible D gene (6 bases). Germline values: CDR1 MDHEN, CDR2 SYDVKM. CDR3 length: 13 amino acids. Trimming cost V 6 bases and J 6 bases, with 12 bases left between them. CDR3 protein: CASSGTGLNEQFF. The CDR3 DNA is TGTGCCAGCAGCGGAACAGGGCTCAATGAGCAGTTCTTC. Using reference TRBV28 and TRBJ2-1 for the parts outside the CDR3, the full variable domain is DVKVTQSSRYLVKRTGEKVFLECVQDMDHENMFWYRQDPGLGLRLIYFSYDVKMKEKGDIPEGYSVSREKKERFSLILESASTNQTSMYLCASSGTGLNEQFFGPGTRLTVL.

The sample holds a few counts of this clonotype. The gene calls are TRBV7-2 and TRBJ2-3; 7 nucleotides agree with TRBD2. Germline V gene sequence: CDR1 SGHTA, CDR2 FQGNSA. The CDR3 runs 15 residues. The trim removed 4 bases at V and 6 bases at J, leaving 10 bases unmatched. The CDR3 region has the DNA TGTGCCAGCAGCTACCAGGGAGGGCTACAGGATACGCAGTATTTT. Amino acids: CASSYQGGLQDTQYF.

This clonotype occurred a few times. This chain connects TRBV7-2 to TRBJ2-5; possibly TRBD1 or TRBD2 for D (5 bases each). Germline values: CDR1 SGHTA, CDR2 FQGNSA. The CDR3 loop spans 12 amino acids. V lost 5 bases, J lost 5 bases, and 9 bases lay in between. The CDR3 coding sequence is TGTGCCAGCAGCGGTTGGGGGGAGACCCAGTACTTC. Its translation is CASSGWGETQYF.

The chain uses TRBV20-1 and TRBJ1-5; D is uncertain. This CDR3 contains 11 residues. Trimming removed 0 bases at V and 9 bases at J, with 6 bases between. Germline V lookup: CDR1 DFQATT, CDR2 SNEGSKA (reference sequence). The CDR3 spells CSARDVGPQHF. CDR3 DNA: TGCAGTGCTAGAGATGTGGGGCCCCAGCATTTT.

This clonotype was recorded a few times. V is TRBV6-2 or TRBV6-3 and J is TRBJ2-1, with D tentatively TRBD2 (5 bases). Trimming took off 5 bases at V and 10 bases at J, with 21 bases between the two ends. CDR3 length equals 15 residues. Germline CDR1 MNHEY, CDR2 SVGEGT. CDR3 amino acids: CASSARPGSWGEQFF. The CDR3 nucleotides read TGTGCCAGCAGTGCCCGGCCGGGGTCCTGGGGAGAGCAGTTCTTC.